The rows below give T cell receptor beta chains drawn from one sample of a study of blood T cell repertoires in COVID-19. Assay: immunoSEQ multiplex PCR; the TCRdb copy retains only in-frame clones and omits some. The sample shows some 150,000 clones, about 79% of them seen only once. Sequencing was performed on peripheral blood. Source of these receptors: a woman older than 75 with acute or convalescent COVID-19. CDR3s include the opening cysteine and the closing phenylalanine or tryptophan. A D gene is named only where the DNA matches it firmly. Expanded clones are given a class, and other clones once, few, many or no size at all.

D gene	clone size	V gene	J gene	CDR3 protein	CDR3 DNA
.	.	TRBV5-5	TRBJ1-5	CASSLGLVSYQPQHF	TGTGCCAGCAGCTTGGGACTGGTAAGCTATCAGCCCCAGCATTTT
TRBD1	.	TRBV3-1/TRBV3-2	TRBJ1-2	CASSPGQGRTNYGYTF	TGTGCCAGCAGTCCCGGACAGGGACGAACTAACTATGGCTACACCTTC
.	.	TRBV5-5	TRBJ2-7	CASSFLGGSSYEQYF	TGTGCCAGCAGCTTCCTAGGAGGAAGCTCCTACGAGCAGTACTTC
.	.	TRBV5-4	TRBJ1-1	CASSLQGIDTEAFF	TGTGCCAGCAGCTTACAGGGTATCGACACTGAAGCTTTCTTT
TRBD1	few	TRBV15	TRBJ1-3	CATSRKYGTGVSDRGNTIYF	TGTGCCACCAGCAGAAAATACGGGACAGGGGTCAGCGATCGTGGAAACACCATATATTTT
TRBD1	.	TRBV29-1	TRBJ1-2	CSVPGQGKYGYTF	TGCAGCGTACCGGGACAGGGAAAATATGGCTACACCTTC
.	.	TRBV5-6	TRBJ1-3	CASSFGPGNTIYF	TGTGCCAGCAGCTTCGGTCCAGGAAACACCATATATTTT
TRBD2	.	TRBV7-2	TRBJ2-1	CASSSSGGQNEQFF	TGTGCCAGCAGCTCTAGCGGGGGGCAGAATGAGCAGTTCTTC
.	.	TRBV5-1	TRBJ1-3	CASSLAGSSAGNTIYF	TGCGCCAGCAGCTTGGCCGGTTCAAGCGCTGGAAACACCATATATTTT
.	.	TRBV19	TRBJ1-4	CASSKGGRDEKLFF	TGTGCCAGTTCCAAGGGGGGGCGCGATGAAAAACTGTTTTTT
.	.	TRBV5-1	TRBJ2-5	CASSLVTGTQETQYF	TGCGCCAGCAGCTTGGTGACAGGCACCCAAGAGACCCAGTACTTC
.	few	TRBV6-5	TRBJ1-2	CATLRTPPYGYTF	TGTGCCACCCTACGGACACCGCCCTATGGCTACACCTTC
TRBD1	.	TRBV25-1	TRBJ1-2	CASSDRDRGVWGYTF	TGTGCCAGCAGTGACCGGGACAGGGGCGTATGGGGCTACACCTTC
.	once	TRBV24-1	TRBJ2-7	CATSAGVFPYEQYF	TGTGCCACCAGTGCAGGGGTTTTCCCCTACGAGCAGTACTTC